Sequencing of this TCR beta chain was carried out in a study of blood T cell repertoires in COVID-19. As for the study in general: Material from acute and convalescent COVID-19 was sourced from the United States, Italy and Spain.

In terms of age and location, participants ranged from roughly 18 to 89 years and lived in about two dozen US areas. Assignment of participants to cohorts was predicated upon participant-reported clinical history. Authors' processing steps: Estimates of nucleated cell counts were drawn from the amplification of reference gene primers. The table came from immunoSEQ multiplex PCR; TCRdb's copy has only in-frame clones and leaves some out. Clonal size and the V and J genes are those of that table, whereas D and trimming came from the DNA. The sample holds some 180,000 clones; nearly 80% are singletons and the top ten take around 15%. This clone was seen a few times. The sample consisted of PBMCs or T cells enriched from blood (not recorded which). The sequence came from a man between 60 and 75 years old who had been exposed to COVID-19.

CDR3 sequence reads: CASSLESGGNSPLHF. The CDR3 coding sequence is TGTGCCAGCAGCTTAGAGTCAGGGGGAAATTCACCCCTCCACTTT. The rearrangement uses TRBV7-9 and TRBJ1-6, with 7 bases lining up with TRBD1. CDR1 and CDR2 from the germline V gene are SEHNR and FQNEAQ (reference sequence). Unmatched junction bases numbered 4, after V lost 1 base and J lost 7 bases. This CDR3 is 15 amino acids long.